One and the same sample provided the 13 T cell receptor beta chains below, sequenced in a study of STAT5B mutations in CD4+ large granular lymphocyte leukemia. Sequencing used immunoSEQ multiplex PCR; TCRdb keeps in-frame clones, though not all of them. The table includes nearly 35,000 clones, around nine tenths detected once. Sequencing was done on a sample of CD4+ T cells from blood buffy coats. The origin of the receptors is a human donor in good health.

CDR3 region: CASSLQGAGTGELFF. The DNA for the CDR3 is TGTGCCAGCAGTTTACAGGGGGCAGGCACCGGGGAGCTGTTTTTT. The V call is TRBV27, the J call TRBJ2-2; 8 bases map to TRBD1. This CDR3 has 15 residues. After removal of 2 bases from V and 4 bases from J, the junction contained 3 bases not matched to a gene. CDR1 is MNHEY, CDR2 SMNVEV, per germline (reference sequence).

This sequence joins TRBV5-1 and TRBJ1-4; D is uncertain. V was shortened by 4 bases and J by 7 bases, with 14 bases between the two germline ends. This CDR3 region has 14 residues. CDR1 SGHRS and CDR2 YFSETQ come from the germline V gene. CDR3 bases: TGCGCCAGCAGCCAAGGGCGAGGTAGTGAAAAACTGTTTTTT. This translates into CASSQGRGSEKLFF.

This rearrangement joins TRBV5-6 to TRBJ1-1; D unclear. The CDR3 runs 13 residues. The germline CDR1 and CDR2 sequences are SGHDT and YYEEEE. The germline V and J ends were trimmed by 6 bases and 3 bases, with 12 bases remaining between them. The CDR3 nucleotides read TGTGCCAGCACCCGAAGGTGGGACACTGAAGCTTTCTTT. Encoded protein: CASTRRWDTEAFF. The variable domain in full, completed from reference TRBV5-6 and TRBJ1-1, reads DAGVTQSPTHLIKTRGQQVTLRCSPKSGHDTVSWYQQALGQGPQFIFQYYEEEERQRGNFPDRFSGHQFPNYSSELNVNALLLGDSALYLCASTRRWDTEAFFGQGTRLTVV.

The gene calls are TRBV28 and TRBJ2-7; a weak D match, TRBD1 (7 bases). The germline V and J ends were trimmed by 10 bases and 2 bases, with 15 bases remaining between them. The CDR3 length is 13 residues. From germline, CDR1 is MDHEN and CDR2 SYDVKM. The CDR3 DNA sequence: TGTGCCACTTTGCGGGACAGTCCCTACGAGCAGTACTTC. It is translated as CATLRDSPYEQYF.

The chain uses TRBV7-2 and TRBJ2-7; 9 nucleotides align to TRBD1. The CDR3 sequence is 17 residues long. Trimming cost V 2 bases and J 7 bases; bases outside gene matches: 15. Per the germline V gene, CDR1 is SGHTA and CDR2 is FQGNSA. In nucleotides, the CDR3 is TGTGCCAGCAGCTTATCCGCCGGGACAGGGCACGAGGCAGAGCAGTACTTC. This encodes CASSLSAGTGHEAEQYF.

The chain links TRBV6-6 to TRBJ2-1; D is tentatively TRBD1 or TRBD2 (5 bases each). Germline CDR1 MNHNY, CDR2 SVGAGI (reference sequence). Trimming took off 4 bases at V and 7 bases at J, with 11 bases between the two ends. The CDR3 has 13 amino acids. Here the CDR3 reads CASSWQWGNEQFF. CDR3 nucleotide sequence: TGTGCCAGCAGTTGGCAATGGGGGAATGAGCAGTTCTTC.

The chain uses TRBV9 and TRBJ2-2, with D possibly being TRBD1 (6 bases). V lost 4 bases, J lost 2 bases, and 12 bases lay in between. The CDR3 length is 15 residues. The germline CDR1 and CDR2 sequences are SGDLS and YYNGEE. CDR3 protein: CASSYRTANTGELFF. The CDR3 DNA follows: TGTGCCAGCAGCTACCGGACAGCAAACACCGGGGAGCTGTTTTTT.

The genes are TRBV7-2 and TRBJ1-2; no reliable D call. V shed 5 bases and J shed 7 bases, with 14 bases lying between them. Germline CDR1 SGHTA, CDR2 FQGNSA. The CDR3 has 13 amino acids. The CDR3 DNA sequence: TGTGCCAGCAGCCCGGATGGGGTGGCTGGCTACACCTTC. Its translation: CASSPDGVAGYTF.

The chain joins TRBV4-1 to TRBJ1-5, with D unclear. Trimming cost V 1 base and J 4 bases, with 14 bases left between them. CDR3 length: 16 residues. Germline values: CDR1 MGHRA, CDR2 YSYEKL. The CDR3 protein is CASSQGSALRNQPQHF. As DNA, the CDR3 is TGCGCCAGCAGCCAAGGTTCTGCGTTAAGGAATCAGCCCCAGCATTTT.

The rearrangement joins TRBV28 to TRBJ2-3; the match to TRBD1 covers 9 bases. This CDR3 has 15 residues. V was clipped by 7 bases and J by 1 base; unmatched bases: 6. Germline lookup yields CDR1 MDHEN and CDR2 SYDVKM. CDR3 amino acids: CASNRGPGRTDTQYF. The DNA for the CDR3 is TGTGCCAGCAACAGGGGGCCAGGGCGCACAGATACGCAGTATTTT.

The chain employs TRBV15 and TRBJ2-7; 9 bases map to TRBD1. Germline CDR1 reads LNHNV; CDR2 reads YYDKDF (reference sequence). Germline trimming cut 4 bases from V and 4 bases from J; bases unmatched to any gene: 5. The CDR3 length is 14 residues. The CDR3 sequence is CATSIGTGMYEQYF. The CDR3 nucleotides read TGTGCCACCAGCATTGGGACAGGGATGTACGAGCAGTACTTC. The variable domain in full, completed from reference TRBV15 and TRBJ2-7, reads DAMVIQNPRYQVTQFGKPVTLSCSQTLNHNVMYWYQQKSSQAPKLLFHYYDKDFNNEADTPDNFQSRRPNTSFCFLDIRSPGLGDTAMYLCATSIGTGMYEQYFGPGTRLTVT.

The chain uses TRBV4-2 and TRBJ2-2; 7 bases fit TRBD2. Looked up from germline, CDR1 is LGHNA and CDR2 is YNFKEQ. V was clipped by 1 base and J by 4 bases; unmatched bases: 9. This CDR3 spans 17 amino acids. The CDR3 spells CASSQADLSGFTGELFF. The CDR3 region has the DNA TGTGCCAGCAGCCAAGCGGATCTTAGCGGGTTCACCGGGGAGCTGTTTTTT.

This clone was observed once. This chain links TRBV2 with TRBJ2-5, with D possibly matching TRBD2 (6 bases). This CDR3 comprises 14 residues. With 7 bases removed from V and 1 base from J, the gap between germline ends came to 13 bases. Germline values: CDR1 SNHLY, CDR2 FYNNEI. CDR3 protein: CASTLFGGQETQYF. The CDR3 bases are TGTGCCAGCACCCTATTCGGGGGCCAAGAGACCCAGTACTTC.